Below are 19 T cell receptor beta chains sequenced from a single sample in a study of T-cell memory formation after mild COVID-19. TCRdb reprocessed the 5' RACE reads with MiXCR, giving one entry per CDR3 protein. The sample shows some 210,000 distinct CDR3 sequences, roughly a tenth of them seen only once. Sequenced: PBMCs or a T cell subset sorted from them (not recorded which). These receptors were taken from a young man who had mild COVID-19 (a few samples of this study predate the infection). Cell type and time point are not known.

The chain has TRBV5-1 and TRBJ1-3; TRBD1 aligns across 9 bases. J was trimmed by 2 bases and V by 3 bases; bases with no gene match: 6. The V gene's germline CDR1 is SGHRS and CDR2 YFSETQ. The CDR3 runs 16 residues. DNA for the CDR3: TGCGCCAGCAGCTCCGCCGGGACAGGGACTGGAAACACCATATATTTT. It encodes CASSSAGTGTGNTIYF. The full variable domain, with the rest looked up from reference TRBV5-1 and TRBJ1-3, is KAGVTQTPRYLIKTRGQQVTLSCSPISGHRSVSWYQQTPGQGLQFLFEYFSETQRNKGNFPGRFSGRQFSNSRSEMNVSTLELGDSALYLCASSSAGTGTGNTIYFGEGSWLTVV.

The rearrangement uses TRBV6-2 or TRBV6-3 and TRBJ1-1; D possibly corresponds to TRBD1 (5 bases). Germline V gene sequence: CDR1 MNHEY, CDR2 SVGEGT. The CDR3 has 12 amino acids. V lost 10 bases and J 1 base, leaving 10 bases between the germline ends. The CDR3 reads CAILGQNTEAFF. For the CDR3, the DNA is TGTGCCATCCTAGGACAGAACACTGAAGCTTTCTTT.

The chain employs TRBV28 and TRBJ1-2; D call uncertain. The CDR3 runs 10 residues. Germline V CDR1 and CDR2: MDHEN, SYDVKM. Trimming removed 6 bases at V and 3 bases at J, with 2 bases between. CDR3 amino acids: CASSYYGYTF. The CDR3 DNA follows: TGTGCCAGCAGCTACTATGGCTACACCTTC.

V usage is TRBV11-2 and J usage is TRBJ2-1; possibly TRBD1 for D (6 bases). The germline CDR1 and CDR2 sequences are SGHAT and FQNNGV. V was pared by 4 bases and J by 6 bases, with 13 bases between. This CDR3 region has 14 residues. CDR3 DNA: TGTGCCAGCAGCTCCAGGGGTTCCAGCAATGAGCAGTTCTTC. Translation: CASSSRGSSNEQFF.

The V gene is TRBV7-2, the J gene TRBJ2-1; 8 nucleotides line up with TRBD2. Trimming took 6 bases from V and 0 from J; bases not matched to a gene: 10. Germline values: CDR1 SGHTA, CDR2 FQGNSA. CDR3 length: 17 amino acids. The CDR3 loop is CASRFKGLESSYNEQFF. CDR3 coding DNA: TGTGCCAGCAGATTCAAGGGACTAGAGAGCTCCTACAATGAGCAGTTCTTC.

This clonotype has ten or more counts. This chain uses TRBV5-1 with TRBJ2-2, with D unresolved. There are 15 residues in the CDR3. Germline CDR1 and CDR2: SGHRS and YFSETQ. The V and J ends lost 4 bases and 0 bases respectively, with 10 bases between them. CDR3: CASSEDGPNTGELFF. Written as DNA, the CDR3 is TGCGCCAGCAGCGAGGACGGTCCGAACACCGGGGAGCTGTTTTTT.

The rearrangement uses TRBV9 and TRBJ2-3; the D is unclear. The CDR3 extends over 13 amino acids. The germline gives CDR1 SGDLS, CDR2 YYNGEE. V was clipped by 4 bases and J by 3 bases, with 9 bases between them. CDR3 loop: CASSRVGTDTQYF. The CDR3 bases are TGTGCCAGCAGCCGCGTGGGTACAGATACGCAGTATTTT.

The chain recombines TRBV5-1 with TRBJ2-7, with TRBD1 matching 7 bases. CDR1 is SGHRS and CDR2 is YFSETQ in the germline V gene. CDR3 length: 15 amino acids. V lost 1 base and J lost 3; bases outside the gene matches: 7. This chain's CDR3 is CASSLQFPGGYEQYF. DNA of the CDR3: TGCGCCAGCAGCTTGCAATTCCCAGGGGGCTACGAGCAGTACTTC.

This clonotype was detected a few times. The chain is built from TRBV12-3 or TRBV12-4 and TRBJ1-1; TRBD1 is a possible D gene (5 bases). The V end lost 6 bases, the J end lost 1 base, and 9 bases lay between the germline ends. The CDR3 is 13 amino acids. CDR3 protein: CASRSGTNTEAFF. CDR3 in DNA: TGTGCCAGCAGGAGTGGGACGAACACTGAAGCTTTCTTT.

The CDR3 protein is CASSPGLAPGAGELFF. CDR3 coding DNA: TGCGCCAGCAGTCCGGGACTAGCCCCGGGGGCCGGGGAGCTGTTTTTT. The chain is built from TRBV10-1 and TRBJ2-2, with TRBD2 matching 9 bases. V lost 5 bases to trimming and J lost 6 bases; unmatched junction nucleotides: 10. Germline values: CDR1 WNHNN, CDR2 SYGVQD (reference sequence). There are 16 residues in the CDR3.

This clonotype was found many times. The rearrangement joins TRBV7-9 to TRBJ1-2; D is possibly TRBD1 (6 bases). Trimming pared 4 bases from V and 8 bases from J, leaving 11 bases between. Per the germline V gene, CDR1 is SEHNR and CDR2 is FQNEAQ (reference sequence). The CDR3 is 12 amino acids. The CDR3 bases are TGTGCCAGCAGCTACGAGGGGGGAGGCTACACCTTC. This gives the protein CASSYEGGGYTF.

V is TRBV2 and J is TRBJ2-3; D call uncertain. Germline V CDR1 and CDR2: SNHLY, FYNNEI. Trimming removed 4 bases from V and 0 bases from J, with 8 bases in between. The CDR3 covers 14 residues. DNA of the CDR3: TGTGCCAGCAGTGCGCCTAGGAGCACAGATACGCAGTATTTT. Its protein is CASSAPRSTDTQYF.

This clonotype was counted only a few times. This chain uses TRBV19 with TRBJ1-4; D ambiguous. Germline CDR1 and CDR2: LNHDA and SQIVND (reference sequence). This CDR3 has 13 residues. Trimming removed 6 bases at V and 7 bases at J, with 12 bases between. CDR3 bases: TGTGCCAGTAGATCCTACCGGGGTGAAAAACTGTTTTTT. This codes for CASRSYRGEKLFF.

A few counts support this clonotype. CDR3 DNA sequence: TGTGCCAGCAGTCGGTCATGGGGGGCGCACACCGGGGAGCTGTTTTTT. Translation: CASSRSWGAHTGELFF. The V gene is TRBV12-3 or TRBV12-4, the J gene TRBJ2-2, with D possibly called TRBD1 or TRBD2 (6 bases each). The CDR3 is 16 residues long. The ends were cut back, 5 bases at V and 3 bases at J, with 16 bases in the middle.

The V and J genes are TRBV20-1 and TRBJ1-3; tentatively, D is TRBD1 (5 bases). With 5 bases removed from V and 0 bases from J, the gap between germline ends came to 11 bases. This CDR3 has 14 amino acids. Germline V CDR1 and CDR2: DFQATT, SNEGSKA (reference sequence). The CDR3 DNA is TGCAGTGCTGACTCAGGGAGCTCTGGAAACACCATATATTTT. Amino acids: CSADSGSSGNTIYF.

The rearrangement uses TRBV11-2 and TRBJ2-1; 10 bases match TRBD2. In germline, CDR1 is SGHAT, CDR2 FQNNGV. There are 17 residues in the CDR3. Losses at the gene ends were 5 bases for V and 10 bases for J; bases not matched to a gene: 17. CDR3 protein: CASSPAKGLAGGREQFF. The CDR3 nucleotides are TGTGCCAGCAGCCCCGCGAAGGGGTTAGCGGGGGGCCGGGAGCAGTTCTTC. The full variable domain, its missing parts supplied by reference TRBV11-2 and TRBJ2-1, is EAGVAQSPRYKIIEKRQSVAFWCNPISGHATLYWYQQILGQGPKLLIQFQNNGVVDDSQLPKDRFSAERLKGVDSTLKIQPAKLEDSAVYLCASSPAKGLAGGREQFFGPGTRLTVL.

This clonotype was seen a handful of times. This chain links TRBV12-3 or TRBV12-4 with TRBJ1-5; 9 bases fit TRBD1. The junction had 4 bases not matched to a gene; V was cut back by 6 bases and J by 1 base. The CDR3 is 15 residues long. The CDR3 region has the DNA TGTGCCAGCAGAAGGACAGGGGAGAGCAATCAGCCCCAGCATTTT. Residues: CASRRTGESNQPQHF.

The chain links TRBV6-5 to TRBJ2-7, with a tentative D call TRBD2 (5 bases). The CDR3 contains 15 residues. The germline V gene has CDR1 MNHEY and CDR2 SVGAGI. V dropped 0 bases and J dropped 6 bases, with 15 bases sitting between them. The CDR3 DNA sequence: TGTGCCAGCAGTTACTCAATTGCTAGCCACGGCGAGCAGTACTTC. This sequence encodes CASSYSIASHGEQYF.

This clonotype was found a few times. V is TRBV29-1 and J is TRBJ2-1, with D uncertain. The CDR3 is 12 amino acids. Germline V CDR1 and CDR2: SQVTM, ANQGSEA. The germline V and J ends were trimmed by 2 bases and 7 bases, with 9 bases remaining between them. The CDR3 DNA sequence: TGCAGCGTTGAAAAGGGTTCGAATGAGCAGTTCTTC. Protein: CSVEKGSNEQFF.